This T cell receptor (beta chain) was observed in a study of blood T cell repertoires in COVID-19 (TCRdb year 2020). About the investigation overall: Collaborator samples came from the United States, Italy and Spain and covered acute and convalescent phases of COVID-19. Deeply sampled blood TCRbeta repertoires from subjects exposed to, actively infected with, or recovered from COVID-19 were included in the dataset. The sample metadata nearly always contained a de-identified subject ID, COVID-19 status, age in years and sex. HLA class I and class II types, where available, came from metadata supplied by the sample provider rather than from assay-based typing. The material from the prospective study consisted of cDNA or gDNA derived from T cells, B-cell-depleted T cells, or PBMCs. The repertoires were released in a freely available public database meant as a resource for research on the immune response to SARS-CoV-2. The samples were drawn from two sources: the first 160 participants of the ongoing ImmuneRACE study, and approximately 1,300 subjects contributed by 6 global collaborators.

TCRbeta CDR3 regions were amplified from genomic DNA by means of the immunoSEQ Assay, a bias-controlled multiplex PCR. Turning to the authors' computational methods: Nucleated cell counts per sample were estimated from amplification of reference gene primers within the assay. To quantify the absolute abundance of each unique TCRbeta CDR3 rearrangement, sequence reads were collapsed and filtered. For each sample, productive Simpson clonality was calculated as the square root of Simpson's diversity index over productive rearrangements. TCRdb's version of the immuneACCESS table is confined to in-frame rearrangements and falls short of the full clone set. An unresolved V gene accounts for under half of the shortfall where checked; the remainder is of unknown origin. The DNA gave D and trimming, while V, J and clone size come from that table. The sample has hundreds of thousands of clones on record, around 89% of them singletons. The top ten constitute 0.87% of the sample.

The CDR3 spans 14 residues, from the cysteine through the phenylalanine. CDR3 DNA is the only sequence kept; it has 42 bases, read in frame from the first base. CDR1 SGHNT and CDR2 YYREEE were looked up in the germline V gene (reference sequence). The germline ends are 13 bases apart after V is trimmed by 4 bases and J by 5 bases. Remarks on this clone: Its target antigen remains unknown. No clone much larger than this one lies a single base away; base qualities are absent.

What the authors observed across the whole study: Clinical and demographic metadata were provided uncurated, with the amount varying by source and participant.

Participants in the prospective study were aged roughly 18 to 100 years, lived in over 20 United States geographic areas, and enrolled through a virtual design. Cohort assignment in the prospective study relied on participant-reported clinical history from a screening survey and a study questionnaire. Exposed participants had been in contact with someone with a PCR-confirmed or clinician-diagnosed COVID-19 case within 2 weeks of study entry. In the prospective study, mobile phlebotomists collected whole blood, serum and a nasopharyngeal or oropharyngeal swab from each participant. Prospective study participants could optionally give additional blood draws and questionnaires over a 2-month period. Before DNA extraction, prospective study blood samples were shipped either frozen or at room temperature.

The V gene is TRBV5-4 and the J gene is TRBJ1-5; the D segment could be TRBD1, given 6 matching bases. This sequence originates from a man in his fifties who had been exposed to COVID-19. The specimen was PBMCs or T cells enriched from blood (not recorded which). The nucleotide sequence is TGTGCCAGCAGCCTCGGGTCAGGGGATCAGCCCCAGCATTTT. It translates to CASSLGSGDQPQHF.